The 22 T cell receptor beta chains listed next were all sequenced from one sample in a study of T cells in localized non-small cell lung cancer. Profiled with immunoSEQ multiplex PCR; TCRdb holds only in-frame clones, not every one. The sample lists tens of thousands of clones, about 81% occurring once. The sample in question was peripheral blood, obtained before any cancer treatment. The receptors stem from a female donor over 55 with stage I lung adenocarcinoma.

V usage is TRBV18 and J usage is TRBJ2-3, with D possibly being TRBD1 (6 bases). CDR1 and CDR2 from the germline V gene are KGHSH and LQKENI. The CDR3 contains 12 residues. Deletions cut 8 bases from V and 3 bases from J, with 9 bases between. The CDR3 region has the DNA TGTGCCAGCGGGGGCGGGACAGATACGCAGTATTTT. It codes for CASGGGTDTQYF.

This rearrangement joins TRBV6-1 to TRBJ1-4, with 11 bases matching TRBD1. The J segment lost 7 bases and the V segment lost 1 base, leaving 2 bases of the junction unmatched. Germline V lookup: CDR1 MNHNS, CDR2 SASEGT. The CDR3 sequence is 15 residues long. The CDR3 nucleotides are TGTGCCAGCAGTGAAGACGGGACAGGGGGTGAAAAACTGTTTTTT. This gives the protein CASSEDGTGGEKLFF.

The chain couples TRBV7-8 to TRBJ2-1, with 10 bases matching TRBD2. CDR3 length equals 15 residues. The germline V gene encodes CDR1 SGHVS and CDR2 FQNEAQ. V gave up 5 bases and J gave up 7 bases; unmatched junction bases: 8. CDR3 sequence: CASSQAGGPWNEQFF. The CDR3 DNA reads TGTGCCAGCAGCCAAGCGGGGGGGCCTTGGAATGAGCAGTTCTTC.

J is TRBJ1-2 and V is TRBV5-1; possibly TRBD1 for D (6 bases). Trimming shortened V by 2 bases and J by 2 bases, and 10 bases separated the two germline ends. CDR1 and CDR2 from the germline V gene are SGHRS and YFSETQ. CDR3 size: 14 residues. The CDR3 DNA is TGCGCCAGCAGCTTCGACAGGTTAAACTATGGCTACACCTTC. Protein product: CASSFDRLNYGYTF. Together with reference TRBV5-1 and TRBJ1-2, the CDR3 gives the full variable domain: KAGVTQTPRYLIKTRGQQVTLSCSPISGHRSVSWYQQTPGQGLQFLFEYFSETQRNKGNFPGRFSGRQFSNSRSEMNVSTLELGDSALYLCASSFDRLNYGYTFGSGTRLTVV.

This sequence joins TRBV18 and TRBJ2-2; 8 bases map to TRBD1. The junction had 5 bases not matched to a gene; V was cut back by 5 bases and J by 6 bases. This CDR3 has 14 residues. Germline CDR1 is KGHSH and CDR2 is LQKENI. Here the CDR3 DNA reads TGTGCCAGCTCATCGGACAGGGTGGCCGGGGAGCTGTTTTTT. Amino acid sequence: CASSSDRVAGELFF.

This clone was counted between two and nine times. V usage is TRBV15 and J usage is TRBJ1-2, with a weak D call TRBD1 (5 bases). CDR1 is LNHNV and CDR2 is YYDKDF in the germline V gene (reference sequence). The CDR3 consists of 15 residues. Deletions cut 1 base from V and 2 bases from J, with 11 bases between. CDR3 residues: CATSRGGEGNYGYTF. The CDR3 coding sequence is TGTGCCACCAGCAGAGGGGGGGAGGGAAACTATGGCTACACCTTC. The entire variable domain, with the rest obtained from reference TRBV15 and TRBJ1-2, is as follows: DAMVIQNPRYQVTQFGKPVTLSCSQTLNHNVMYWYQQKSSQAPKLLFHYYDKDFNNEADTPDNFQSRRPNTSFCFLDIRSPGLGDTAMYLCATSRGGEGNYGYTFGSGTRLTVV.

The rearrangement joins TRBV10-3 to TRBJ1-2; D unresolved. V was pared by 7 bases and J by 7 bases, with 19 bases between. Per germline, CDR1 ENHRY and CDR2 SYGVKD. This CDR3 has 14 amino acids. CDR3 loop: CAIKAGEEIRGYTF. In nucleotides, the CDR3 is TGTGCCATCAAGGCGGGAGAGGAAATCCGTGGCTACACCTTC.

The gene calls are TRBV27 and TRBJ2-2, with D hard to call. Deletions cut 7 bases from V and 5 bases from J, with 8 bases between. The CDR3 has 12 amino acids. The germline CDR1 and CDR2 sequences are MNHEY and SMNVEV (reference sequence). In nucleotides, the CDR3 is TGTGCCAGCAACGCTGTGACCGGGGAGCTGTTTTTT. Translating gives CASNAVTGELFF.

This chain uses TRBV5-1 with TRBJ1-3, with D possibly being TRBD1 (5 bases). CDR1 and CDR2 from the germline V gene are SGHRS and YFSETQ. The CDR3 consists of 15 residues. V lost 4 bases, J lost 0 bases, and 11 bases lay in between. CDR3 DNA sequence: TGCGCCAGCAGCCCGGGGCGGAACTCTGGAAACACCATATATTTT. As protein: CASSPGRNSGNTIYF.

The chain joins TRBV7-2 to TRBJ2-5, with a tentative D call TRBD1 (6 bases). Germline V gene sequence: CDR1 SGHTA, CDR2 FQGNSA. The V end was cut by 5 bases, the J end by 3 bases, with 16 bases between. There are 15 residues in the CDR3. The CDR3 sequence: CASSPRRTAKETQYF. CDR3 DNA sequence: TGTGCCAGCAGCCCTAGAAGGACAGCCAAAGAGACCCAGTACTTC.

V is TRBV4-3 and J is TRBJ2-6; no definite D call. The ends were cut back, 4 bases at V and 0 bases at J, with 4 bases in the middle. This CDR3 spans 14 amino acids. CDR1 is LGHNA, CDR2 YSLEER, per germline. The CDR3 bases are TGCGCCAGCAGCCCAAGCTCTGGGGCCAACGTCCTGACTTTC. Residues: CASSPSSGANVLTF.

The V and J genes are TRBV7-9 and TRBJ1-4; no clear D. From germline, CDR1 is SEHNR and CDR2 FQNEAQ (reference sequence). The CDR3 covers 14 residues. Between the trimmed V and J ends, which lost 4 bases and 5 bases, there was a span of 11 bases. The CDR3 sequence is CASSSVSSNEKLFF. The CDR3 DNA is TGTGCCAGCAGCTCAGTTAGCTCCAATGAAAAACTGTTTTTT.

The DNA of the CDR3 is TGTGCCAGCAGCCTGCCGACAGGGGAGGCCGAGCAGTACTTC. Residues: CASSLPTGEAEQYF. The V call is TRBV5-4, the J call TRBJ2-7; TRBD1 matches 8 bases. Germline CDR1 reads SGHNT; CDR2 reads YYREEE (reference sequence). With 4 bases clipped from V and 6 bases from J, the junction kept 9 bases outside the gene matches. The CDR3 totals 14 residues.

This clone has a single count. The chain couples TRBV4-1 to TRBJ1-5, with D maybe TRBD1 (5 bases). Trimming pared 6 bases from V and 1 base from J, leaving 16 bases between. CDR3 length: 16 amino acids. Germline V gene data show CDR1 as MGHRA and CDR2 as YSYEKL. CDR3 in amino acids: CASSLGWGGSNQPQHF. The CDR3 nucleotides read TGCGCCAGCAGTTTGGGTTGGGGGGGGAGCAATCAGCCCCAGCATTTT.

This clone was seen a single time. The CDR3 nucleotides are TGTGCCAGCAGCCAAGACCCGGTCGGGCAGAACATGAACACTGAAGCTTTCTTT. This codes for CASSQDPVGQNMNTEAFF. The chain employs TRBV4-2 and TRBJ1-1; D is ambiguous. This CDR3 is 18 amino acids long. Germline V lookup: CDR1 LGHNA, CDR2 YNFKEQ. V was shortened by 0 bases and J by 0 bases, with 17 bases between the two germline ends.

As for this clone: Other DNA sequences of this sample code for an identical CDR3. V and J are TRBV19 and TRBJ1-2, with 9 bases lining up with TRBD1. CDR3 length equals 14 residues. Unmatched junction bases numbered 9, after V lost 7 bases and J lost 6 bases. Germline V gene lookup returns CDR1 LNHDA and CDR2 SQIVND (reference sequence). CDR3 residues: CASIGDRVRDGYTF. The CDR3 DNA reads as TGTGCCAGTATAGGGGACAGGGTAAGAGATGGCTACACCTTC.

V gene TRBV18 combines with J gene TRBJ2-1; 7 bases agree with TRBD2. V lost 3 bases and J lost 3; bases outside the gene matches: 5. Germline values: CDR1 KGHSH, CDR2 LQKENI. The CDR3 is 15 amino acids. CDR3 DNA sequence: TGTGCCAGCTCACCCCTAAGCGGGGTCTACAATGAGCAGTTCTTC. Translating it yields CASSPLSGVYNEQFF.

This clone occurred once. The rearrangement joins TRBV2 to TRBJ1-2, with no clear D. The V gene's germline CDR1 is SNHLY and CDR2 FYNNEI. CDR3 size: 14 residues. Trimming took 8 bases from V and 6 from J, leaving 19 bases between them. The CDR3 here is CASFEGMGVDGYTF. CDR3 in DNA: TGTGCCAGCTTTGAGGGCATGGGTGTCGATGGCTACACCTTC. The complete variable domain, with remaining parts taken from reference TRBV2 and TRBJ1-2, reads EPEVTQTPSHQVTQMGQEVILRCVPISNHLYFYWYRQILGQKVEFLVSFYNNEISEKSEIFDDQFSVERPDGSNFTLKIRSTKLEDSAMYFCASFEGMGVDGYTFGSGTRLTVV.

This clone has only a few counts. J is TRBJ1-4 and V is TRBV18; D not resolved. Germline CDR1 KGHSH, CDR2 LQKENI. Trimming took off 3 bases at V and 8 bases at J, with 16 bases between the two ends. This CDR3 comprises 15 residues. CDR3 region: CASSPSAPTGEKLFF. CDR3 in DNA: TGTGCCAGCTCACCGAGTGCCCCAACGGGGGAAAAACTGTTTTTT.

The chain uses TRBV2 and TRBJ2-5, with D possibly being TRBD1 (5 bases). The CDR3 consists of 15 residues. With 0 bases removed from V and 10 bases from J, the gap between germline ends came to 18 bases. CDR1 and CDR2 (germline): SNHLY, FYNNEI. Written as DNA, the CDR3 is TGTGCCAGCAGTGAAGCGTTGGGCAGGGTCATTAGCCAGTACTTC. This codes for CASSEALGRVISQYF.

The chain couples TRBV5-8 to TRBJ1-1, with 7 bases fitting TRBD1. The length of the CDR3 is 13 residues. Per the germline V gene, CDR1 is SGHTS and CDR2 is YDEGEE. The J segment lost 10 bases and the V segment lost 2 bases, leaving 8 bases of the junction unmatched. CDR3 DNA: TGTGCCAGCAGCTTCGAGGGGGCGGTTGGAGCTTTCTTT. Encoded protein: CASSFEGAVGAFF.

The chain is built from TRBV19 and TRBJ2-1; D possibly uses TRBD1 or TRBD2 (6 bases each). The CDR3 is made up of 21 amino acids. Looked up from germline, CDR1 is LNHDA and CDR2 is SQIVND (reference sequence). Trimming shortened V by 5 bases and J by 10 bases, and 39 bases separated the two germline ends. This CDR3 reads CASSRIQGDAFQVQRVGEQFF. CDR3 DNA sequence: TGTGCCAGTAGTCGAATACAGGGTGACGCTTTCCAGGTCCAGCGGGTGGGGGAGCAGTTCTTC.